This T cell receptor beta chain was captured by sequencing in a study of CD8+ T cells in alopecia areata. Study-wide results and limits: Compared with mice, patients displayed less clear TCR sharing, possibly for HLA-related reasons.

Germline values: CDR1 GTSNPN, CDR2 SVGIG (reference sequence). This CDR3 has 12 residues. The V and J ends lost 2 bases and 4 bases respectively, with 8 bases between them. As for this clone: Its antigen is currently unknown.

After isolation, RNA underwent reverse transcription to generate cDNA as the sequencing template. Assay: immunoSEQ multiplex PCR; the TCRdb copy retains only in-frame clones and omits some. The sample includes 200,000 to 250,000 clones, around three fifths seen only once; the top ten take around 0.44%. The rearrangement links TRBV30 to TRBJ1-2, with no clear D. This receptor was obtained from a human donor with alopecia areata. The sample here was CD4+ T cells sorted from blood, taken at week 0. The CDR3 sequence: CAWSQQGYGYTF. The CDR3 DNA is TGTGCCTGGAGTCAGCAAGGCTATGGCTACACCTTC. The full variable domain, rest sourced from reference TRBV30 and TRBJ1-2, is SQTIHQWPATLVQPVGSPLSLECTVEGTSNPNLYWYRQAAGRGLQLLFYSVGIGQISSEVPQNLSASRPQDRQFILSSKKLLLSDSGFYLCAWSQQGYGYTFGSGTRLTVV.